The source of this TCR beta chain is a study of CXCR3-negative and CXCR3-positive naive CD8 T cells. Study summary: Per library, roughly 1.4 +/- 0.3 million reads; around 150 million TRB reads overall. General study findings and limits: Naive subsets were similarly diverse, while memory CD8+ repertoires were much less diverse. Naive cells used TRBV-TRBJ genes in much the same way whether CXCR3-negative or CXCR3-positive; memory cells did not.

In regard to this clonotype: The antigen remains undetermined.

Carrying UMI labels, the TRB cDNA libraries were prepared through 5' RACE. With the 5' RACE reads reprocessed, TCRdb shows one record per CDR3 protein and no DNA. This table holds approximately 39,000 distinct CDR3 sequences. Germline assignment: CDR1 MNHEY and CDR2 SVGAGI. The CDR3 consists of 14 residues. This receptor was identified in a human donor in good health. Some clones in this sample may be carry-over from other donors' samples. The chain combines TRBV6-5 with TRBJ1-2; no DNA is available, so the TRBD1 call from TCRdb remains unchecked. Material for sequencing was memory CD8+ T cells from blood. CDR3 amino acids: CASSPYGDRFGYTF.